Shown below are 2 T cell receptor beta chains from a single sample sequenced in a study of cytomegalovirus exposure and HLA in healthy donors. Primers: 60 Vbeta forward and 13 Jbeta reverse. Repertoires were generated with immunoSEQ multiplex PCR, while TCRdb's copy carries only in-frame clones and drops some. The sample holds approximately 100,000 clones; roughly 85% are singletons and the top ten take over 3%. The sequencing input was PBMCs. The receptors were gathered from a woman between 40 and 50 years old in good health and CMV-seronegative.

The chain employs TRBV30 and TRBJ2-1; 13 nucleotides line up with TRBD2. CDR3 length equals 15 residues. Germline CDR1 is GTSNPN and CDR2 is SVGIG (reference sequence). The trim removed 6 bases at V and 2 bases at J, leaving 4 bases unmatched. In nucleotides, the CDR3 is TGTGCCTGCCAGGGACTAGCGGGAACCTACAATGAGCAGTTCTTC. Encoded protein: CACQGLAGTYNEQFF.

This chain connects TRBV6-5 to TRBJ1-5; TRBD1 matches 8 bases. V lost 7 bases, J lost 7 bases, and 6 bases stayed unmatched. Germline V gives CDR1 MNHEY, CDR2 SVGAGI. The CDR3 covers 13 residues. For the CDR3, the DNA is TGTGCCAGCACGCACGGACAGGGCCAGCCCCAGCATTTT. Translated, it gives CASTHGQGQPQHF.